This is a list of T cell receptor beta chains from one sample in a study of blood T cell repertoires in COVID-19. TCRdb's copy holds only in-frame clones and misses some; the assay was immunoSEQ multiplex PCR. This sample has 35,000 to 45,000 clones, with approximately 88% found just once. Sequenced sample: peripheral blood. Receptors originate from a human donor in a cohort sampled during active COVID-19. The CDR3 runs from the conserved cysteine through the conserved F or W. A D gene is named only where the DNA matches it firmly. Clone size is shown for a subset of rows, as once, few, many or a class of expanded clone.

>TRBJ1-2|TRBD1|TRBV6-6|-
CASTGITGVYGYTF
TGTGCCAGCACGGGGATTACAGGGGTCTATGGCTACACCTTC
>TRBJ1-5|TRBD1|TRBV7-2|few
CASSLEARGNNQPQHF
TGTGCCAGCAGCTTAGAGGCCAGGGGGAACAATCAGCCCCAGCATTTT
>TRBJ1-5|-|TRBV3-1/TRBV3-2|-
CASSQVRGGNQPQHF
TGTGCCAGCAGCCAAGTGAGGGGGGGGAATCAGCCCCAGCATTTT
>TRBJ1-2|TRBD1|TRBV4-3|-
CASSQDQSRGYYGYTF
TGCGCCAGCAGCCAAGATCAATCCAGGGGGTACTATGGCTACACCTTC
>TRBJ2-2|-|TRBV6-6|-
CASSYFQGGTGELFF
TGTGCCAGCAGTTACTTCCAGGGTGGGACCGGGGAGCTGTTTTTT
>TRBJ1-1|-|TRBV6-2/TRBV6-3|-
CASSSDRILNTEAFF
TGTGCCAGCAGTTCGGACAGAATTTTGAACACTGAAGCTTTCTTT
>TRBJ2-2|TRBD1|TRBV5-5|-
CASSLVVRGSTGELFF
TGTGCCAGCAGCTTGGTTGTCAGGGGGAGCACCGGGGAGCTGTTTTTT
>TRBJ2-2|TRBD2|TRBV7-8|-
CASSLRASGAPGGELFF
TGTGCCAGCAGCTTAAGGGCTAGCGGGGCACCAGGTGGGGAGCTGTTTTTT
>TRBJ2-7|-|TRBV5-6|few
CASSLDQNYEQYF
TGTGCCAGCAGCTTGGACCAGAATTACGAGCAGTACTTC
>TRBJ1-4|-|TRBV6-2/TRBV6-3|-
CASSYQRATNEKLFF
TGTGCCAGCAGTTACCAGCGTGCAACTAATGAAAAACTGTTTTTT
>TRBJ1-1|-|TRBV27|once
CASSLSPRGDTEAFF
TGTGCCAGCAGTTTATCTCCACGGGGGGACACTGAAGCTTTCTTT
>TRBJ1-3|-|TRBV6-5|once
CASSYSPGGAGNTIYF
TGTGCCAGCAGTTACTCGCCCGGGGGGGCCGGAAACACCATATATTTT
>TRBJ2-5|-|TRBV12-3/TRBV12-4|-
CAGTQGETQYF
TGTGCCGGCACCCAGGGAGAGACCCAGTACTTC
>TRBJ1-1|-|TRBV10-3|-
CAIRKGLGETEAFF
TGTGCCATCAGGAAGGGACTGGGGGAAACTGAAGCTTTCTTT
>TRBJ2-1|TRBD2|TRBV5-8|-
CATGLAGAYSYNEQFF
TGTGCCACCGGACTAGCGGGGGCCTACTCCTACAATGAGCAGTTCTTC
>TRBJ2-7|TRBD1|TRBV2|-
CASRPRDRAYEQYF
TGTGCCAGCAGGCCGCGGGACAGGGCCTACGAGCAGTACTTC
>TRBJ2-7|-|TRBV7-2|few
CASSLVAGPGQRQYF
TGTGCCAGCAGCTTAGTAGCAGGACCAGGGCAGAGGCAGTACTTC
>TRBJ2-7|-|TRBV6-5|once
CASSYLGAGEQYF
TGTGCCAGCAGTTATTTGGGGGCAGGCGAGCAGTACTTC
>TRBJ2-7|-|TRBV24-1|-
CATSGASTIYYEQYF
TGTGCCACCAGTGGGGCCAGTACCATTTACTACGAGCAGTACTTC
>TRBJ2-7|TRBD1|TRBV11-2|-
CASSYRRDRGIYEQYF
TGTGCCAGCAGCTACCGCCGGGACAGGGGGATTTACGAGCAGTACTTC
>TRBJ1-2|TRBD1|TRBV4-2|once
CASSQNSDRVRGYTF
TGTGCCAGCAGCCAGAATAGTGACAGGGTAAGAGGCTACACCTTC
>TRBJ1-1|-|TRBV29-1|-
CSVEEQTAAFF
TGCAGCGTTGAAGAACAAACCGCTGCTTTCTTT
>TRBJ1-2|-|TRBV7-2|-
CASSLSGIPNYGYTF
TGTGCCAGCAGCTTATCGGGGATCCCTAACTATGGCTACACCTTC
>TRBJ2-7|TRBD2|TRBV27|-
CASSLAAPSGGIYEQYF
TGTGCCAGCAGTTTAGCCGCGCCTAGCGGGGGAATTTACGAGCAGTACTTC
>TRBJ1-2|-|TRBV6-2/TRBV6-3|-
CASSQRRGAANYGYTF
TGTGCCAGCAGTCAACGGCGAGGAGCAGCTAACTATGGCTACACCTTC
>TRBJ2-7|TRBD2|TRBV29-1|-
CSVSLLAGLAEQYF
TGCAGCGTTTCCTTACTAGCGGGGTTAGCCGAGCAGTACTTC
>TRBJ1-5|-|TRBV9|-
CASSEQDYSNQPQHF
TGTGCCAGCAGCGAACAGGATTATAGCAATCAGCCCCAGCATTTT
>TRBJ2-7|TRBD1|TRBV7-9|-
CASSFQGASYEQYF
TGTGCCAGCAGCTTTCAGGGGGCCAGCTACGAGCAGTACTTC
>TRBJ2-7|TRBD1|TRBV4-3|-
CASSQVGGRGKDEQYF
TGCGCCAGCAGCCAAGTAGGAGGCAGGGGGAAAGACGAGCAGTACTTC
>TRBJ1-2|TRBD1|TRBV11-2|-
CASSLDVWQGDYGYTF
TGTGCCAGCAGCTTAGATGTTTGGCAGGGGGACTATGGCTACACCTTC
>TRBJ2-7|-|TRBV24-1|-
CATSDSSRGPPYEQYF
TGTGCCACCAGTGATTCATCCAGGGGCCCGCCCTACGAGCAGTACTTC
>TRBJ1-4|-|TRBV4-3|-
CASSQFHSTGGANEKLFF
TGCGCCAGCAGCCAATTTCATTCTACAGGCGGAGCTAATGAAAAACTGTTTTTT
>TRBJ1-5|-|TRBV6-6|-
CASSYESRGPQHF
TGTGCCAGCAGCTACGAGAGCCGGGGGCCCCAGCATTTT
>TRBJ2-7|-|TRBV4-1|-
CASSQGLNGEQYF
TGCGCCAGCAGCCAAGGTTTGAACGGCGAGCAGTACTTC
>TRBJ2-7|-|TRBV29-1|-
CSVETGEGEQYF
TGCAGCGTTGAGACAGGGGAGGGCGAGCAGTACTTC
>TRBJ1-3|-|TRBV4-2|few
CASSQARGIGSGNTIYF
TGTGCCAGCAGCCAAGCCAGGGGTATTGGCTCTGGAAACACCATATATTTT
>TRBJ2-7|-|TRBV7-9|-
CASSPERGGRYEQYF
TGTGCCAGCAGCCCCGAGAGGGGGGGTCGATACGAGCAGTACTTC
>TRBJ2-2|TRBD2|TRBV25-1|-
CASRGLAGNTGELFF
TGTGCCAGCAGGGGACTAGCGGGGAACACCGGGGAGCTGTTTTTT
>TRBJ2-7|-|TRBV19|-
CASSIDGRDEQYF
TGTGCCAGTAGTATAGACGGGCGGGACGAGCAGTACTTC
>TRBJ1-2|TRBD1|TRBV7-2|-
CASSLGLPGQGMHGYTF
TGTGCCAGCAGCTTAGGGTTGCCGGGACAGGGAATGCATGGCTACACCTTC
>TRBJ1-4|TRBD1|TRBV11-2|-
CASSPYGGTGVEKLFF
TGTGCCAGCAGCCCTTATGGCGGGACAGGGGTTGAAAAACTGTTTTTT
>TRBJ1-1|-|TRBV9|-
CASRGGRGTEAFF
TGTGCCAGCAGAGGAGGCAGGGGCACTGAAGCTTTCTTT